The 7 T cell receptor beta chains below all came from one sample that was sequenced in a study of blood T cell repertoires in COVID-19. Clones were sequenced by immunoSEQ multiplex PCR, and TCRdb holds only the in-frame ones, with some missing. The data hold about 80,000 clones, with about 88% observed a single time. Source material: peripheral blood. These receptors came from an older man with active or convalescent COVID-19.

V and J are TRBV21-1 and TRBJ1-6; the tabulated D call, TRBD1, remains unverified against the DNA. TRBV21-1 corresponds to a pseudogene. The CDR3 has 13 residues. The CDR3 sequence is CASSRRDKSALHF. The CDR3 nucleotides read TGTGCCAGCAGCCGCCGGGACAAATCGGCCCTCCACTTT.

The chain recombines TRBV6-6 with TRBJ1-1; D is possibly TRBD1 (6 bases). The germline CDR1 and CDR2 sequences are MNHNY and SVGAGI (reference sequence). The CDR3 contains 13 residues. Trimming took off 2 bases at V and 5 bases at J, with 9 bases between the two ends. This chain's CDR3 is CASSYRRGTEAFF. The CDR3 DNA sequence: TGTGCCAGCAGTTACCGCAGGGGTACTGAAGCTTTCTTT.

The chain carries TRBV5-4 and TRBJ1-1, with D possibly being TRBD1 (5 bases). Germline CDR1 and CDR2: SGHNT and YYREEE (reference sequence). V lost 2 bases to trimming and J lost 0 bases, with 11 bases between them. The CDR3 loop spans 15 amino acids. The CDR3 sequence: CASSLEQQVNTEAFF. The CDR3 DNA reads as TGTGCCAGCAGCTTAGAACAACAGGTGAACACTGAAGCTTTCTTT.

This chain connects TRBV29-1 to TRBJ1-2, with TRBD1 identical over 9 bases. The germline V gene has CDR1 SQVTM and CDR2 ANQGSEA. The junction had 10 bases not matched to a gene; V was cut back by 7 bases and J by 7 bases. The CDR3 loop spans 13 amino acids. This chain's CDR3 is CSGRDRVGAGYTF. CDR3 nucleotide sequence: TGCAGCGGCAGGGACAGGGTAGGCGCTGGCTACACCTTC. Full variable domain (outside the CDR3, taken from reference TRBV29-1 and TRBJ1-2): SAVISQKPSRDICQRGTSLTIQCQVDSQVTMMFWYRQQPGQSLTLIATANQGSEATYESGFVIDKFPISRPNLTFSTLTVSNMSPEDSSIYLCSGRDRVGAGYTFGSGTRLTVV.

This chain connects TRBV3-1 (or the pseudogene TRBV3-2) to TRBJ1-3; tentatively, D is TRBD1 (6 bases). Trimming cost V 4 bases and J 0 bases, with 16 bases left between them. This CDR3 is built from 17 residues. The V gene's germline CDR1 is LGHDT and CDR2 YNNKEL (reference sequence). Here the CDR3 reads CASSRLQGGSSGNTIYF. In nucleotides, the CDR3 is TGTGCCAGCAGCCGGTTACAGGGCGGGAGCTCTGGAAACACCATATATTTT.

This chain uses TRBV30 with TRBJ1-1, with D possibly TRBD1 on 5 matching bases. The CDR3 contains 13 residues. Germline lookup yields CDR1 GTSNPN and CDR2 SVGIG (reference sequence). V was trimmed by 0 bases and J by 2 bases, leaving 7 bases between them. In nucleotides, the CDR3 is TGTGCCTGGAGTGTAGACAGAAACACTGAAGCTTTCTTT. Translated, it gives CAWSVDRNTEAFF.

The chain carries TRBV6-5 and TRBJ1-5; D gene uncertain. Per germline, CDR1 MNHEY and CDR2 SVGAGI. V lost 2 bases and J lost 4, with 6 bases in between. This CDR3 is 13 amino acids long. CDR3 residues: CASSYTVNQPQHF. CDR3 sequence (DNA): TGTGCCAGCAGTTACACGGTAAATCAGCCCCAGCATTTT.